Here is one TCR beta chain with its context. The target antigen is unknown. In germline, CDR1 is SGHAT, CDR2 FQNNGV. The CDR3 totals 16 residues. The V gene lost 4 bases and the J gene lost 4 bases, with 19 bases spanning the gap. The data stem from a study of cytomegalovirus exposure and HLA in healthy donors. Study-level results: Researchers reported from a later analysis that most CMV-associated TCR beta chains appeared HLA-restricted. In an earlier analysis, in some 500 donors, most V segments appeared productive either ~90% or ~30% of the time.

The PCR contained 60 Vbeta and 13 Jbeta primers. This table comes from immunoSEQ multiplex PCR, and its TCRdb copy is limited to in-frame clones, with some not included. In the table there are 150,000 to 160,000 clones, roughly 80% of which are singletons. Samples came from healthy bone marrow donors. The sample comprised PBMCs. The chain is built from TRBV11-2 and TRBJ1-2; a possible D gene is TRBD1 (5 bases). The TCR was taken from a woman in her forties in good health and CMV-seronegative. CDR3 amino acids: CASSSSRDLWFYGYTF. CDR3 DNA: TGTGCCAGCAGCTCCAGCCGGGACTTGTGGTTCTATGGCTACACCTTC. Together with reference TRBV11-2 and TRBJ1-2, the CDR3 gives the full variable domain: EAGVAQSPRYKIIEKRQSVAFWCNPISGHATLYWYQQILGQGPKLLIQFQNNGVVDDSQLPKDRFSAERLKGVDSTLKIQPAKLEDSAVYLCASSSSRDLWFYGYTFGSGTRLTVV.